The sequence of this T cell receptor beta chain was determined in a study of blood T cells in healthy people across ages. Whole-study results and caveats: Measured against age, TCR beta diversity per million T cells decreased in a roughly linear manner.

The CDR3 sequence is 17 residues long. V was shortened by 6 bases and J by 0 bases, with 18 bases between the two germline ends. Germline CDR1 reads SEHNR; CDR2 reads FQNEAQ (reference sequence). A minimum of 6 million PBMCs was isolated per sample. Of note for this clonotype: The antigen remains undetermined.

Then a second PCR, running roughly 6 to 12 cycles, was carried out with a sample-barcoded 5' primer and a J-beta primer mix. TCRdb reprocessed the 5' RACE reads with MiXCR, giving one entry per CDR3 protein. Here the sample spans some 1.5 million distinct CDR3 sequences, roughly 27% being singletons. The origin of this receptor is a young woman in good health. The chain couples TRBV7-9 to TRBJ1-3; D gene unclear. Input material: blood. This CDR3 reads CASSLSRHSDSGNTIYF. The CDR3 coding sequence is TGTGCCAGCAGTCTATCGCGTCATTCGGACTCTGGAAACACCATATATTTT.